The present T cell receptor (beta chain) was sequenced within a study of blood T cell repertoires in COVID-19. All enrollees were roughly 18 to 89 years old and from about 24 US areas. Participant-reported clinical history was the basis for cohort assignment. Method: immunoSEQ multiplex PCR; TCRdb's copy keeps in-frame clones and lacks some. The sample holds 250,000 to 350,000 clones, more than 90% seen once. CDR1 GTSNPN and CDR2 SVGIG come from the germline V gene (reference sequence). J was trimmed by 4 bases and V by 3 bases; bases with no gene match: 5. The CDR3 totals 14 residues. The genes are TRBV30 and TRBJ2-1, with TRBD1 identical over 8 bases. The TCR sequence derives from a woman aged 25-40 years who had recovered from COVID-19. The sequenced sample was PBMCs or T cells enriched from blood (not recorded which). The DNA of the CDR3 is TGTGCCTGGAGCGCGGGACAGGAATACAATGAGCAGTTCTTC. Translating gives CAWSAGQEYNEQFF.